This entry lists 27 T cell receptor beta chains sequenced from one sample in a study of identical twins. In TCRdb, the 5' RACE reads were re-called with MiXCR into one record per CDR3 protein. The sample consists of a few hundred thousand distinct CDR3 sequences, 18% of them appearing once. Material: naive T cells sorted from blood. These receptors were taken from a man aged 45-65 years in good health.

The sample holds many counts of this clonotype. The rearrangement uses TRBV29-1 and TRBJ2-1; 7 nucleotides line up with TRBD2. V was clipped by 4 bases and J by 2 bases; unmatched bases: 8. The CDR3 has 15 residues. Germline-derived CDR1 and CDR2 are SQVTM and ANQGSEA. This CDR3 is CSVVASGDPYNEQFF. The CDR3 bases are TGCAGCGTTGTGGCTAGCGGTGACCCCTACAATGAGCAGTTCTTC.

The table lists this clonotype with a few counts. This sequence joins TRBV25-1 and TRBJ1-5; 7 bases match TRBD1. The CDR3 is 14 amino acids. The ends lost 6 bases at V and 5 bases at J; junction bases unmatched: 7. Germline values: CDR1 MGHDK, CDR2 SYGVNS. CDR3: CASSQTGRDQPQHF. CDR3 nucleotide sequence: TGTGCCAGCAGCCAGACAGGGCGCGATCAGCCCCAGCATTTT.

In its sample, this clonotype was seen many times. The chain employs TRBV28 and TRBJ2-7; tentative D call: TRBD2 (6 bases). Germline CDR1 and CDR2: MDHEN and SYDVKM. The CDR3 spans 13 residues. Between the trimmed V and J ends, which lost 7 bases and 3 bases, there was a span of 13 bases. The DNA for the CDR3 is TGTGCCAGCAATGTCGGGGGAGGCTACGAGCAGTACTTC. Translated: CASNVGGGYEQYF.

There are a few counts of this clonotype. The CDR3 coding sequence is TGTGCCAGCAGCTTAGGGTGGGGGACAGGGGCCCGCGAGCAGTACTTC. It encodes CASSLGWGTGAREQYF. This chain connects TRBV7-8 to TRBJ2-7; 10 nucleotides match TRBD1. V shed 1 base, J shed 6 bases, and the junction held 9 bases outside the gene matches. Per germline, CDR1 SGHVS and CDR2 FQNEAQ. This CDR3 spans 16 amino acids.

The chain recombines TRBV6-1 with TRBJ1-5, with TRBD1 identical over 7 bases. J was trimmed by 4 bases and V by 6 bases; bases with no gene match: 9. Per the germline V gene, CDR1 is MNHNS and CDR2 is SASEGT. CDR3 length: 15 amino acids. The CDR3 loop reads CASRQQGPSNQPQHF. The DNA of the CDR3 is TGTGCCAGCAGGCAACAGGGGCCTTCTAATCAGCCCCAGCATTTT.

This clonotype has at least ten counts. V usage is TRBV29-1 and J usage is TRBJ2-7; D may match TRBD1 or TRBD2 (5 bases each). CDR1 is SQVTM and CDR2 is ANQGSEA in the germline V gene. V lost 3 bases and J 2 bases, leaving 17 bases between the germline ends. This CDR3 contains 15 residues. CDR3 region: CSVEARGADTYEQYF. The CDR3 DNA follows: TGCAGCGTTGAGGCGAGAGGGGCGGACACCTACGAGCAGTACTTC.

This clonotype has more than one count but fewer than ten. V usage is TRBV5-1 and J usage is TRBJ2-1; D is ambiguous. The CDR3 is made up of 14 amino acids. In germline, CDR1 is SGHRS, CDR2 YFSETQ. V was pared by 1 base and J by 6 bases, with 11 bases between. In DNA form, the CDR3 reads TGCGCCAGCAGCTTGTCCCAGTACGGCAATGAGCAGTTCTTC. Its protein product is CASSLSQYGNEQFF.

This clonotype turned up a few times. The rearrangement links TRBV2 to TRBJ2-1, with 9 bases lining up with TRBD2. Germline trimming cut 3 bases from V and 6 bases from J; bases unmatched to any gene: 9. The CDR3 spans 16 residues. Germline CDR1 and CDR2: SNHLY and FYNNEI. The chain's CDR3 is CASSEHGASGVNEQFF. CDR3 nucleotides: TGTGCCAGCAGTGAGCATGGGGCTAGCGGGGTCAATGAGCAGTTCTTC.

This clonotype turned up a few times. The chain is built from TRBV5-5 and TRBJ2-7, with TRBD2 matching over 10 bases. V was clipped by 1 base and J by 2 bases; unmatched bases: 6. This CDR3 contains 16 residues. CDR1 and CDR2 (germline): SGHKS, YYEKEE (reference sequence). CDR3 amino acids: CASSLHVAGGPYEQYF. The CDR3 nucleotides read TGTGCCAGCAGCTTGCATGTAGCGGGGGGCCCCTACGAGCAGTACTTC.

This rearrangement joins TRBV4-3 to TRBJ1-5; the D is unclear. Germline values: CDR1 LGHNA, CDR2 YSLEER. V gave up 0 bases and J gave up 0 bases, with 6 bases separating them. The CDR3 has 15 residues. The CDR3 loop reads CASSQDRYSNQPQHF. In DNA, the CDR3 is TGCGCCAGCAGCCAAGACAGATATAGCAATCAGCCCCAGCATTTT.

This clonotype has only a few counts. The chain is built from TRBV6-5 and TRBJ2-5, with 7 bases that match TRBD2. V shed 0 bases and J 5 bases; nucleotides not matched to a gene: 6. The CDR3 contains 15 residues. Germline CDR1 reads MNHEY; CDR2 reads SVGAGI. Here the CDR3 reads CASSYSAGVGETQYF. CDR3 bases: TGTGCCAGCAGTTACTCCGCGGGAGTAGGGGAGACCCAGTACTTC.

The genes are TRBV11-3 and TRBJ2-1; 9 nucleotides line up with TRBD2. CDR3 length equals 17 residues. V was clipped by 0 bases and J by 2 bases; unmatched bases: 5. Germline V gives CDR1 SGHNT, CDR2 YENEEA. The CDR3 sequence is CASSLDPASGTYNEQFF. The CDR3, as DNA: TGTGCCAGCAGCTTAGATCCGGCTAGCGGGACCTACAATGAGCAGTTCTTC.

This clonotype was detected a few times. The CDR3 DNA reads TGTGCCAGCAGTTTTTGGGGTATCAATCAGCCCCAGCATTTT. It is translated as CASSFWGINQPQHF. The V gene is TRBV28, the J gene TRBJ1-5, with D unresolved. Germline V lookup: CDR1 MDHEN, CDR2 SYDVKM. This CDR3 comprises 14 residues. V lost 3 bases and J 3 bases, leaving 9 bases between the germline ends.

This clonotype was counted only a few times. This chain joins TRBV25-1 and TRBJ1-2, with D unresolved. CDR1 and CDR2 (germline): MGHDK, SYGVNS. CDR3 length: 13 residues. The V end lost 7 bases, the J end lost 1 base, and 10 bases lay between the germline ends. CDR3: CASTPGFNYGYTF. For the CDR3, the DNA is TGTGCCAGCACTCCCGGATTTAACTATGGCTACACCTTC.

The chain has TRBV6-2 or TRBV6-3 and TRBJ2-3; no reliable D call. Between the trimmed V and J ends, which lost 7 bases and 0 bases, there was a span of 11 bases. Germline V CDR1 and CDR2: MNHEY, SVGEGT. This CDR3 spans 14 amino acids. The CDR3 region has the DNA TGTGCCAGCATTGGCATTTCTAGCACAGATACGCAGTATTTT. Amino acid sequence: CASIGISSTDTQYF.

This clonotype has ten or more counts. The DNA of the CDR3 is TGCAGTGCTAGAGATGTAGGGGGCCTAACTATCTACGAGCAGTACTTC. It encodes CSARDVGGLTIYEQYF. This chain uses TRBV20-1 with TRBJ2-7, with 7 nucleotides matching TRBD1. Germline lookup yields CDR1 DFQATT and CDR2 SNEGSKA (reference sequence). The J segment lost 3 bases and the V segment lost 0 bases, leaving 11 bases of the junction unmatched. This CDR3 comprises 16 residues.

The chain links TRBV5-1 to TRBJ2-5, with TRBD1 matching 10 bases. The CDR3 covers 15 residues. The V segment lost 4 bases and the J segment 4 bases; nucleotides outside the gene matches: 7. Germline V CDR1 and CDR2: SGHRS, YFSETQ. This CDR3 is CASSVTGGPGETQYF. The CDR3 region has the DNA TGCGCCAGCAGCGTGACAGGGGGCCCGGGAGAGACCCAGTACTTC.

This clonotype occurred a few times. The chain couples TRBV4-2 to TRBJ2-2; D gene uncertain. This CDR3 comprises 15 residues. The V end was cut by 4 bases, the J end by 2 bases, with 11 bases between. CDR1 is LGHNA and CDR2 is YNFKEQ in the germline V gene. The CDR3 coding sequence is TGTGCCAGCAGCCCGCTCGCGATCAACACCGGGGAGCTGTTTTTT. This gives the protein CASSPLAINTGELFF.

This clonotype has a count of ten or more. The chain employs TRBV6-1 and TRBJ2-7, with D unclear. The germline V and J ends were trimmed by 5 bases and 0 bases, with 11 bases remaining between them. Germline assignment: CDR1 MNHNS and CDR2 SASEGT. The CDR3 is made up of 14 amino acids. Written as DNA, the CDR3 is TGTGCCAGCAGTACCAACCTGCTCTCCTACGAGCAGTACTTC. Translated, it gives CASSTNLLSYEQYF.

This chain connects TRBV4-1 to TRBJ1-1, with D unresolved. This CDR3 contains 14 residues. Germline V lookup: CDR1 MGHRA, CDR2 YSYEKL. V was pared by 3 bases and J by 0 bases, with 8 bases between. The CDR3 DNA sequence: TGCGCCAGCAGCCAGGTTCAGGTGAACACTGAAGCTTTCTTT. Translating it yields CASSQVQVNTEAFF.

This clonotype was picked up many times. The chain joins TRBV5-6 to TRBJ2-7, with 8 bases fitting TRBD1. The junction had 1 base not matched to a gene; V was cut back by 3 bases and J by 2 bases. Germline V gene data show CDR1 as SGHDT and CDR2 as YYEEEE. The CDR3 has 13 residues. DNA of the CDR3: TGTGCCAGCAGCTCAGGGGGCCCCTACGAGCAGTACTTC. It encodes CASSSGGPYEQYF.

This clonotype was detected many times. The chain joins TRBV4-1 to TRBJ1-1; no definite D call. V lost 2 bases and J lost 2, with 3 bases in between. Germline loops: CDR1 MGHRA, CDR2 YSYEKL. The CDR3 contains 12 residues. The CDR3 nucleotides are TGCGCCAGCAGCCAAATCAACACTGAAGCTTTCTTT. Its protein product is CASSQINTEAFF.

A few counts support this clonotype. The chain joins TRBV20-1 to TRBJ2-4; unclear D gene. Between the trimmed V and J ends, which lost 1 base and 1 base, there was a span of 11 bases. CDR3 length: 15 residues. The germline V gene has CDR1 DFQATT and CDR2 SNEGSKA (reference sequence). CDR3 DNA: TGCAGTGCTAGAGGGACGGCAGCCGCCAAAAACATTCAGTACTTC. Encoded protein: CSARGTAAAKNIQYF.

The chain couples TRBV6-2 or TRBV6-3 to TRBJ2-1; 11 nucleotides line up with TRBD1. The CDR3 length is 18 residues. CDR1 is MNHEY, CDR2 SVGEGT, per germline. V lost 2 bases and J lost 3; bases outside the gene matches: 9. The CDR3 loop reads CASSYTTGQGAYYNEQFF. DNA of the CDR3: TGTGCCAGCAGTTACACCACCGGACAGGGGGCATACTACAATGAGCAGTTCTTC.

The chain recombines TRBV27 with TRBJ2-3; 13 nucleotides line up with TRBD2. This CDR3 contains 16 residues. Germline-derived CDR1 and CDR2 are MNHEY and SMNVEV (reference sequence). Trimming at V came to 6 bases and at J to 5 bases, leaving 8 bases not matched to a gene. CDR3 DNA: TGTGCCAGCAGCATGGGGACTAGCGGGATGGGAGATACGCAGTATTTT. This sequence encodes CASSMGTSGMGDTQYF.

The V gene is TRBV7-2, the J gene TRBJ2-4; D ambiguous. CDR3 size: 14 residues. Germline-derived CDR1 and CDR2 are SGHTA and FQGNSA. Trimming stripped 4 bases from V and 7 bases from J, with 14 bases between. The CDR3 reads CASSSRTDRNIQYF. The CDR3 coding sequence is TGTGCCAGCAGCTCGCGGACGGATAGGAACATTCAGTACTTC.

This clonotype was recorded a few times. The chain carries TRBV6-2 or TRBV6-3 and TRBJ2-5; weak D call: TRBD2 (6 bases). This CDR3 region has 15 residues. The germline gives CDR1 MNHEY, CDR2 SVGEGT. Trimming left V 4 bases short and J 7 bases short, with 19 bases between. CDR3 region: CASSWGTRVQATQYF. The CDR3 coding sequence is TGTGCCAGCAGTTGGGGGACTCGGGTCCAGGCGACCCAGTACTTC.